This TCR beta chain was documented in a study of molecular identifiers for immune sequencing clone quantification. Using its own MiXCR run on the PCR reads, TCRdb lists one record per CDR3 protein. The table records more than 450,000 distinct CDR3 sequences, about a fifth of them present only once. There are 12 residues in the CDR3. Per germline, CDR1 SQVTM and CDR2 ANQGSEA. This clonotype was seen repeatedly, ten times or more. The chain has TRBV29-1 and TRBJ2-7, with a tentative D call TRBD1 (6 bases). The sequenced sample was naive CD8+ T cells from blood, with Jurkat cell RNA spiked in. As to subset: FACS-sorted CD8+CD4-CCR7+CD45RA+ naive T cells. This receptor was identified in a human donor in good health. Some libraries in this study had Jurkat cell RNA spiked in. DNA of the CDR3: TGCAGGGTGGACAGCCGATCCTACGAGCAGTACTTC. It yields the protein CRVDSRSYEQYF.